This T cell receptor beta chain was sequenced in a study of cytomegalovirus exposure and HLA in healthy donors. Overall study context: A subsequent analysis stated that the roughly 120 validation repertoires were run on the same platform as the roughly 670 first-cohort repertoires. Study results and caveats: Rare TCR sequences dominated, though some public TCRs recurred in many donors. A list of about 180 TCR beta chains associated with cytomegalovirus was given. With high specificity and sensitivity, the classifier reportedly diagnosed cytomegalovirus status.

About this clone: No antigen is known for it.

Assay: immunoSEQ multiplex PCR; the TCRdb copy retains only in-frame clones and omits some. The profile shows approximately 150,000 clones, approximately 88% of them singletons. The length of the CDR3 is 16 residues. V lost 2 bases and J 7 bases, leaving 21 bases between the germline ends. Germline-derived CDR1 and CDR2 are SGHAT and FQDESV (reference sequence). This chain joins TRBV11-1 and TRBJ2-7, with D hard to call. The sequence was collected from a woman younger than 35 in good health and CMV-seropositive. Sequencing was carried out using PBMCs. CDR3: CASSLNPRAAPTEQYF. The CDR3, as DNA: TGTGCCAGCAGCTTAAACCCTAGAGCTGCACCTACGGAGCAGTACTTC.